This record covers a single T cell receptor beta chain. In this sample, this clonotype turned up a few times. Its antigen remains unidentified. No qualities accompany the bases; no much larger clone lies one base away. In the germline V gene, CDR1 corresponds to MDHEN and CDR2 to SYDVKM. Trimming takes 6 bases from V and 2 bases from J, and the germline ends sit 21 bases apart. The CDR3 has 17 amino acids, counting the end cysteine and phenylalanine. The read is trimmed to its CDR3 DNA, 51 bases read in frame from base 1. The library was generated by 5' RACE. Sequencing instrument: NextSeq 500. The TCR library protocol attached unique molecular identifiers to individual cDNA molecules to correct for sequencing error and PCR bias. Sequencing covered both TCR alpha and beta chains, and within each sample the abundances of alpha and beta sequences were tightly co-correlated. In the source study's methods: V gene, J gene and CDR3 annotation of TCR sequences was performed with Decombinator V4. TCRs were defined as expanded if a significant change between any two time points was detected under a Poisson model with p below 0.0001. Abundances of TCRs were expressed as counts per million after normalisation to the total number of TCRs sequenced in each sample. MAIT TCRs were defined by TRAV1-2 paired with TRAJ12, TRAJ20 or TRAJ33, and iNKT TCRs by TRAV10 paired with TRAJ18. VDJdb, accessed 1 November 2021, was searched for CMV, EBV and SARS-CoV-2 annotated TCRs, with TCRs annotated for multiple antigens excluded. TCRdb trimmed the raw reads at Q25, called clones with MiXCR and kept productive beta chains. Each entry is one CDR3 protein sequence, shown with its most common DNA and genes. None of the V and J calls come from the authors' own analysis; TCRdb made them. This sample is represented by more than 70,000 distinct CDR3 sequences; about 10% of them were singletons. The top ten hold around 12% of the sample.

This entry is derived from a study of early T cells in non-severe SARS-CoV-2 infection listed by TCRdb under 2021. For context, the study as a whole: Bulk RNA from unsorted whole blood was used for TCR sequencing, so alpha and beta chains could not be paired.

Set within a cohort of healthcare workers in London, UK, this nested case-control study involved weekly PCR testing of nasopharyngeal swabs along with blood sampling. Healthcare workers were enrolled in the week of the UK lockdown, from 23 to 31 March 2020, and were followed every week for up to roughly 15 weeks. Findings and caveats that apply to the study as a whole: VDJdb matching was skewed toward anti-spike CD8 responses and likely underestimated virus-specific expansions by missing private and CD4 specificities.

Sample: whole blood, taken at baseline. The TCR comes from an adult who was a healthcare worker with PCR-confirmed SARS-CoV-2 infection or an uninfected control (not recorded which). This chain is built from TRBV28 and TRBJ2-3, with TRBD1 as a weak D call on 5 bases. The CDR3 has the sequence CASRPSAGKGPTDTQYF. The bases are TGTGCCAGCAGACCGTCCGCAGGGAAAGGACCCACAGATACGCAGTATTTT.